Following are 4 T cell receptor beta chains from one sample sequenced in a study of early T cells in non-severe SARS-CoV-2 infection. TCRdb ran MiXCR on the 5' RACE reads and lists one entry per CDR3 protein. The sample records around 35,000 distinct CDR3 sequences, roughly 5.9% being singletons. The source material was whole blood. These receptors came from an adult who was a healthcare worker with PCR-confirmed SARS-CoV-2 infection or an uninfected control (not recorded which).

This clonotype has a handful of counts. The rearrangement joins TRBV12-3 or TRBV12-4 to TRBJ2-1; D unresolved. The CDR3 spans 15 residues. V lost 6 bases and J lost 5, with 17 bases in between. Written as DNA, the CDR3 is TGTGCCAGCAGACACTCGGGCTACCAACACAATGAGCAGTTCTTC. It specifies CASRHSGYQHNEQFF.

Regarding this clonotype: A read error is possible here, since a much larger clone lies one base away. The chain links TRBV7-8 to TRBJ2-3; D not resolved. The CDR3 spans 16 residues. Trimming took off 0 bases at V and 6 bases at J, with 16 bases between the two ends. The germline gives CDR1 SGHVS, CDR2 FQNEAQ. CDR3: CASSLARFVLVDTQYF. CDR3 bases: TGTGCCAGCAGCTTAGCGCGCTTCGTGCTGGTGGATACGCAGTATTTT. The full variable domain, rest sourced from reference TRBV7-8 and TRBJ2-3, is GAGVSQSPRYKVAKRGQDVALRCDPISGHVSLFWYQQALGQGPEFLTYFQNEAQLDKSGLPSDRFFAERPEGSVSTLKIQRTQQEDSAVYLCASSLARFVLVDTQYFGPGTRLTVL.

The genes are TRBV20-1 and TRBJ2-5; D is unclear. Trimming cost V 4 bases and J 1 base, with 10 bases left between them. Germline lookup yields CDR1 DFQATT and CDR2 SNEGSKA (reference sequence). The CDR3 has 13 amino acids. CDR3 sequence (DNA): TGCAGTGCTACAGCTCCACCCCAAGAGACCCAGTACTTC. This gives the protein CSATAPPQETQYF.

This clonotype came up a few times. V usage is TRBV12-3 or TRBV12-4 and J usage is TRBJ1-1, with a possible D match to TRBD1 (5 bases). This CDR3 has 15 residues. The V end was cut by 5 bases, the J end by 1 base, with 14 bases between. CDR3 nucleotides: TGTGCCAGCAGTCAGGGAACAGGAGCGAACACTGAAGCTTTCTTT. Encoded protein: CASSQGTGANTEAFF.